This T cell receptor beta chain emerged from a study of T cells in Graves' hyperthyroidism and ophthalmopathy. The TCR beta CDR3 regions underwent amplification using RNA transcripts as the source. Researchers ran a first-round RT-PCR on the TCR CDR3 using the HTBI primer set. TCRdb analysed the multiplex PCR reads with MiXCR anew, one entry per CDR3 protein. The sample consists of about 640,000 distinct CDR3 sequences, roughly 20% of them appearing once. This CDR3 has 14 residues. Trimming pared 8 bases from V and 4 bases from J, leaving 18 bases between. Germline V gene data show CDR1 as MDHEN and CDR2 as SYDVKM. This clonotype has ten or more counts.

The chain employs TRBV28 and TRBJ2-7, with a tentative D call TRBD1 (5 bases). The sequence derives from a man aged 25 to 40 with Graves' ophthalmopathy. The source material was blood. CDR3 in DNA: TGTGCCAGCGAGGTGTCAGTTGGGGCTTACGAGCAGTACTTC. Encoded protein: CASEVSVGAYEQYF.